This T cell receptor beta chain came from a study of early stage breast cancer tumors. About the research overall: About 80% of the 16 invasive tumors were ER+, PR+ and HER2-. Study results and limitations: Comparing each tissue with blood distinguished tumor from normal in 14 of 16 patients. Commonly generated sequences made up most enriched TCRB sequences shared between patients.

This table comes from immunoSEQ multiplex PCR, and its TCRdb copy is limited to in-frame clones, with some not included. The sample lists a few thousand clones, 70% occurring once. CDR3 length: 16 residues. The trim removed 6 bases at V and 7 bases at J, leaving 15 bases unmatched. Germline-derived CDR1 and CDR2 are MDHEN and SYDVKM. Tumor samples used roughly 17-55 mg of diced tissue. On this clone itself: The antigen is undetermined.

The specimen sequenced was breast tumor tissue. V usage is TRBV28 and J usage is TRBJ1-5, with 7 positions matching TRBD1. The source of this sequence is a person between 55 and 69 years old with breast cancer. CDR3 nucleotide sequence: TGTGCCAGCAGGGACAGGAGGTACACAAAGGGGCAGCCCCAGCATTTT. Translated: CASRDRRYTKGQPQHF.